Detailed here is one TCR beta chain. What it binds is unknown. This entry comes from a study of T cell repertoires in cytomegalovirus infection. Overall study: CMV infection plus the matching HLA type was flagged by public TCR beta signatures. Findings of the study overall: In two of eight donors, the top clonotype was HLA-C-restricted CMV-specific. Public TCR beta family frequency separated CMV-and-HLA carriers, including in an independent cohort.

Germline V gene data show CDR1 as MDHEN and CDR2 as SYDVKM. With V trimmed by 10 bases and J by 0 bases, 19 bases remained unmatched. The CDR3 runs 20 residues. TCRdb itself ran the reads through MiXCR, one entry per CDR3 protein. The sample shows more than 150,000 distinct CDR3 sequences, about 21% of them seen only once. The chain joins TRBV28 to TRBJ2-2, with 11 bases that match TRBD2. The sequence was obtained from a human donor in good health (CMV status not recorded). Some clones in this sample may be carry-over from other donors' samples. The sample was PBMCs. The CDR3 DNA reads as TGTGCCACCGACATCATAGCGGGAGGGCTAAACCACCCGAACACCGGGGAGCTGTTTTTT. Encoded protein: CATDIIAGGLNHPNTGELFF.